The rows below give T cell receptor beta chains drawn from one sample of a study of shared clonotypes between healthy human individuals. Clones were read by immunoSEQ multiplex PCR, and TCRdb kept only the in-frame ones, dropping some. The sample records about 480,000 clones, about three quarters being singletons. Sequenced sample: PBMCs. The receptors were gathered from a woman between 40 and 55 years old in good health. Some clones in this sample may be carry-over from other donors' samples. CDR3s include the opening cysteine and the closing phenylalanine or tryptophan. A D gene is named only where the DNA matches it firmly. Only some rows state a clone size, as once, few, many or a class for expanded clones.

V gene	D gene	J gene	clone size	CDR3 protein	CDR3 DNA
TRBV18	.	TRBJ1-3	once	CASSPPVLPGNTIYF	TGTGCCAGCTCACCACCGGTCCTACCTGGAAACACCATATATTTT
TRBV27	.	TRBJ2-3	.	CASGFGYTQYF	TGTGCCAGCGGATTCGGTTATACGCAGTATTTT
TRBV28	.	TRBJ2-3	.	CASSFGRGVLATDTQYF	TGTGCCAGCAGTTTCGGGCGGGGAGTTCTTGCGACAGATACGCAGTATTTT
TRBV11-3	.	TRBJ2-2	.	CASSYGTLGGELFF	TGTGCCAGCAGCTACGGGACGCTAGGCGGGGAGCTGTTTTTT
TRBV30	.	TRBJ2-3	.	CAWSVQGADTQYF	TGTGCCTGGAGTGTACAAGGTGCAGATACGCAGTATTTT
TRBV27	TRBD2	TRBJ2-1	few	CASSSPGLPSVYNEQFF	TGTGCCAGCAGTTCTCCGGGACTACCCTCCGTTTACAATGAGCAGTTCTTC
TRBV30	TRBD1	TRBJ2-7	.	CAWSVVGTGFEQYF	TGTGCCTGGAGTGTGGTGGGGACAGGGTTCGAGCAGTACTTC
TRBV18	.	TRBJ1-5	.	CASSPRTPGVLGSGPQHF	TGTGCCAGCTCACCCCGCACCCCGGGGGTCCTAGGCTCGGGACCCCAGCATTTT
TRBV5-1	.	TRBJ1-4	once	CASSLDGQPYEKLFF	TGCGCCAGCAGCTTGGATGGACAACCTTATGAAAAACTGTTTTTT
TRBV28	TRBD1	TRBJ2-3	.	CASRPGQNTDTQYF	TGTGCCAGCAGACCGGGACAGAACACAGATACGCAGTATTTT
TRBV6-4	TRBD1	TRBJ2-7	.	CASNQQGNWYEQYF	TGTGCCAGTAACCAACAGGGGAATTGGTACGAGCAGTACTTC
TRBV27	.	TRBJ2-2	.	CASSLMGRSRAGELFF	TGTGCCAGCAGTTTGATGGGCCGGTCTCGGGCCGGGGAGCTGTTTTTT
TRBV30	TRBD1	TRBJ1-6	.	CAWSNAAGGNSPLHF	TGTGCCTGGAGTAACGCGGCAGGGGGCAATTCACCCCTCCACTTT
TRBV10-2	.	TRBJ2-7	.	CASSESWRQSF	TGCGCCAGCAGTGAGTCGTGGCGGCAGAGCTTC
TRBV19	TRBD1	TRBJ2-2	few	CASNNRGNTGELFF	TGTGCCAGTAATAACAGGGGTAACACCGGGGAGCTGTTTTTT